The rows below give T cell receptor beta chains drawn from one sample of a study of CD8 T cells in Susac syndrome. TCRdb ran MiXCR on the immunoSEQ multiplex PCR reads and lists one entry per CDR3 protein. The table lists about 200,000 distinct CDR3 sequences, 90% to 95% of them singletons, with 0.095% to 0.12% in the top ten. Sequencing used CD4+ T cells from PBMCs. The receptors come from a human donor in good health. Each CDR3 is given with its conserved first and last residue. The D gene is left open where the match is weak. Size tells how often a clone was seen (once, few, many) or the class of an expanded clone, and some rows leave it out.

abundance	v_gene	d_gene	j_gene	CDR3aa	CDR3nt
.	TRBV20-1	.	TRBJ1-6	CSASRQDISPLHF	TGCAGTGCTAGCAGACAGGATATTTCACCCCTCCACTTT
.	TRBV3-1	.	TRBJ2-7	CASSQDQRLEQYF	TGTGCCAGCAGCCAAGATCAACGTTTGGAGCAGTACTTC
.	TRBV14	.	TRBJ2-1	CASSQDFGASEQFF	TGTGCCAGCAGCCAAGATTTTGGCGCGTCGGAGCAGTTCTTC
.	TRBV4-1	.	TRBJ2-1	CASSPFGGKNYNEQFF	TGCGCCAGCAGCCCCTTTGGGGGAAAAAACTACAATGAGCAGTTCTTC
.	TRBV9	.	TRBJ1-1	CASSVERATEAFF	TGTGCCAGCAGCGTAGAAAGGGCCACTGAAGCTTTCTTT
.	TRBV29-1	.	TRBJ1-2	CSASRDLTYGYTF	TGCAGCGCCAGCCGGGACTTGACCTATGGCTACACCTTC
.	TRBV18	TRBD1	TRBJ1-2	CASSPGQDIYGYTF	TGTGCCAGCTCACCGGGACAGGACATCTATGGCTACACCTTC
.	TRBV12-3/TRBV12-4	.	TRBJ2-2	CASSFLSGELFF	TGTGCCAGCAGTTTCCTTTCCGGGGAGCTGTTTTTT
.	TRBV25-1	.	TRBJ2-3	CASSEADPTDTQYF	TGTGCCAGCAGTGAGGCGGACCCCACGGATACGCAGTATTTT
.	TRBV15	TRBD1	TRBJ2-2	CATSRDRDSDTGELFF	TGTGCCACCAGCAGAGATCGGGACAGCGACACCGGGGAGCTGTTTTTT
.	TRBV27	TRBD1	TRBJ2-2	CASSQGQDHGELFF	TGTGCCAGCAGTCAAGGACAGGATCACGGGGAGCTGTTTTTT
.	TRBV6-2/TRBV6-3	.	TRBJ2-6	CASKIDRQLRGANVLTF	TGTGCCAGCAAGATCGACAGGCAGCTTCGGGGGGCCAACGTCCTGACTTTC
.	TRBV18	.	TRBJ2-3	CASSPPPFADTQYF	TGTGCCAGCTCACCACCCCCGTTCGCAGATACGCAGTATTTT
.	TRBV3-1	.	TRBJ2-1	CASSQDRWYEQFF	TGTGCCAGCAGCCAAGATCGTTGGTATGAGCAGTTCTTC
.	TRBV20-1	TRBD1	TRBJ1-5	CSAWDRGTLGQPQHF	TGCAGTGCTTGGGACAGGGGGACTTTAGGACAGCCCCAGCATTTT
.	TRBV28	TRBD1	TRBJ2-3	CASSLGRGLHTQYF	TGTGCCAGCAGTTTAGGCAGGGGGCTCCATACGCAGTATTTT
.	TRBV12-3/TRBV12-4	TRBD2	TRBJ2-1	CASGLAYEQFF	TGTGCCAGCGGACTAGCGTATGAGCAGTTCTTC
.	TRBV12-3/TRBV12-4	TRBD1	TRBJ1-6	CASRRDRGNSPLHF	TGTGCCAGCAGAAGGGACAGGGGGAATTCACCCCTCCACTTT
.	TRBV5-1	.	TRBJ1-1	CASRSSTTNTEAFF	TGCGCCAGCCGATCGAGCACAACGAACACTGAAGCTTTCTTT
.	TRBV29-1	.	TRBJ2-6	CSVRTIGANVLTF	TGCAGCGTTAGGACAATCGGGGCCAACGTCCTGACTTTC
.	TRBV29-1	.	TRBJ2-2	CSVEPRRVPGELFF	TGCAGCGTTGAACCCAGGAGGGTGCCCGGGGAGCTGTTTTTT
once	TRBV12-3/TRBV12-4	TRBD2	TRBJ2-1	CASTPHPGLAQFF	TGTGCCAGCACCCCACACCCGGGACTAGCGCAGTTCTTC
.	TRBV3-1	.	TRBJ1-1	CASSQETYRDIDTEAFF	TGTGCCAGCAGCCAAGAGACTTACCGGGACATTGACACTGAAGCTTTCTTT
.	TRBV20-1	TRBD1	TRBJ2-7	CSANEGTGEPYEQYF	TGCAGTGCTAATGAAGGGACAGGGGAGCCCTACGAGCAGTACTTC
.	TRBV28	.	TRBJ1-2	CASRPGRWNYGYTF	TGTGCCAGCAGACCCGGCAGATGGAACTATGGCTACACCTTC
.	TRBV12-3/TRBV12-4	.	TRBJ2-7	CASSLANYEQYF	TGTGCCAGCAGTTTGGCCAATTACGAGCAGTACTTC
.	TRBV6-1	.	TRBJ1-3	CASSEPGLSGNTIYF	TGTGCCAGCAGTGAACCCGGACTTTCTGGAAACACCATATATTTT
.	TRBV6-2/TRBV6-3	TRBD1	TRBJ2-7	CASGYMGQTYEQYF	TGTGCCAGCGGATATATGGGACAGACCTACGAGCAGTACTTC
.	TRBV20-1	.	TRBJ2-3	CSARAPARRSSDTQYF	TGCAGTGCTAGAGCGCCCGCCAGAAGATCCTCCGATACGCAGTATTTT
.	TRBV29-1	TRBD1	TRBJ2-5	CSVQGALVGETQYF	TGCAGCGTACAGGGGGCCCTTGTGGGGGAGACCCAGTACTTC
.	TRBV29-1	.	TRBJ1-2	CSVGEQSFLYGYTF	TGCAGCGTTGGGGAACAGAGTTTTCTCTATGGCTACACCTTC
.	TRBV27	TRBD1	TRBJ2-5	CASIMIRGYQETQYF	TGTGCCAGCATTATGATCAGGGGGTACCAAGAGACCCAGTACTTC
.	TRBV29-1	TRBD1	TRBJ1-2	CSVERPGGKYGYTF	TGCAGCGTTGAGCGCCCAGGGGGGAAATATGGCTACACCTTC
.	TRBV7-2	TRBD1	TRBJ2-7	CASSPQGAWYEQYF	TGTGCCAGCAGCCCACAGGGGGCTTGGTACGAGCAGTACTTC
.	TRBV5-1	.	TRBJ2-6	CASSLGDTQANVLTF	TGCGCCAGCAGCTTGGGGGACACCCAGGCCAACGTCCTGACTTTC
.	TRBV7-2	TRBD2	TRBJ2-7	CASSSMAGGLVGEQYF	TGTGCCAGCAGCTCGATGGCGGGGGGACTTGTTGGCGAGCAGTACTTC
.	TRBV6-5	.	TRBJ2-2	CASSYSGRKNTGELFF	TGTGCCAGCAGTTACTCAGGACGCAAAAACACCGGGGAGCTGTTTTTT
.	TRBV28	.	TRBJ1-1	CASSLSRRNTEAFF	TGTGCCAGCAGTTTATCCCGGCGGAACACTGAAGCTTTCTTT
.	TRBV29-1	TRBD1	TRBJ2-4	CSVRQGVNIQYF	TGCAGCGTTAGACAGGGGGTAAACATTCAGTACTTC
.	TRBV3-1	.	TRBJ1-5	CASSQEINQPQHF	TGTGCCAGCAGCCAAGAGATTAATCAGCCCCAGCATTTT
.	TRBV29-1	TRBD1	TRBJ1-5	CSVGSGGAGQPQHF	TGCAGCGTTGGTTCAGGGGGCGCCGGGCAGCCCCAGCATTTT
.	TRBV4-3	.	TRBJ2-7	CASSQELVGYYEQYF	TGCGCCAGCAGCCAAGAACTCGTGGGTTACTACGAGCAGTACTTC
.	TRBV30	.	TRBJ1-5	CAWSWSWGVQRQPQHF	TGTGCCTGGAGTTGGTCCTGGGGGGTTCAACGACAGCCCCAGCATTTT
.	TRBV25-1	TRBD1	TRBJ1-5	CASSPDRVGQPQHF	TGTGCCAGCAGCCCCGACAGGGTGGGTCAGCCCCAGCATTTT
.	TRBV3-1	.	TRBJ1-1	CASRDRGNTEAFF	TGTGCCAGCAGGGATCGGGGGAACACTGAAGCTTTCTTT
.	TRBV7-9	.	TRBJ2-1	CASSFGSGNNLAFF	.
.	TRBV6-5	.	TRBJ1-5	CASSLDSLIPQHF	TGTGCCAGCAGCCTTGACTCCCTTATTCCCCAGCATTTT
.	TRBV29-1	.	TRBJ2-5	CSVSQETQYF	TGCAGCGTCTCACAAGAGACCCAGTACTTC
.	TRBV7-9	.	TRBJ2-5	CASSHTGLPQETQYF	TGTGCCAGCAGCCATACAGGGTTGCCCCAAGAGACCCAGTACTTC
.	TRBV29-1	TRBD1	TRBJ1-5	CSVGQGEQPQHF	TGCAGCGTTGGGCAGGGGGAACAGCCCCAGCATTTT